These T cell receptor beta chains were read from a single sample in a study of blood T cell repertoires in COVID-19. Data came from immunoSEQ multiplex PCR; TCRdb stores just in-frame clones and leaves some out. Here the sample spans 250,000 or so clones, 88% being singletons. Sequenced sample: PBMCs or T cells enriched from blood (not recorded which). These receptors were obtained from a woman aged 40 to 55 with acute COVID-19. Each CDR3 is given with its conserved first and last residue.

>TRBJ2-3|TRBV2
CASSGAGGPTDTQYF
>TRBJ1-1|TRBV3-1/TRBV3-2
CASSRKTGWTEAFF
>TRBJ1-2|TRBV7-8
CASSPDRDYGYTF
>TRBJ1-2|TRBV2
CASRGDRGYYGYTF
>TRBJ2-2|TRBV11-3
CASSRTSGSHLANTGELFF
>TRBJ1-3|TRBV3-1/TRBV3-2
CASSRVTGHSGNTIYF
>TRBJ1-1|TRBV2
CANQPTGIAFF
>TRBJ1-1|TRBV27
CASSTILQGAEAFF
>TRBJ1-6|TRBV10-2
CASSEKGGQSPLHF
>TRBJ1-4|TRBV3-1/TRBV3-2
CASSQSGQGTEEKLFF
>TRBJ2-3|TRBV4-3
CASSQESFGTDTQYF
>TRBJ1-2|TRBV4-1
CASSQDLQGRNYGYTF
>TRBJ1-2|TRBV7-9
CASSLWDREDGYTF
>TRBJ2-5|TRBV2
CASSEWRSQETQYF
>TRBJ2-1|TRBV27
CASSPRPGRENEQFF
>TRBJ2-1|TRBV29-1
CSVVRAGGIYNEQFF
>TRBJ2-5|TRBV7-2
CASSLGRKQASQETQYF
>TRBJ2-3|TRBV30
CAWTTGVTGTDTQYF